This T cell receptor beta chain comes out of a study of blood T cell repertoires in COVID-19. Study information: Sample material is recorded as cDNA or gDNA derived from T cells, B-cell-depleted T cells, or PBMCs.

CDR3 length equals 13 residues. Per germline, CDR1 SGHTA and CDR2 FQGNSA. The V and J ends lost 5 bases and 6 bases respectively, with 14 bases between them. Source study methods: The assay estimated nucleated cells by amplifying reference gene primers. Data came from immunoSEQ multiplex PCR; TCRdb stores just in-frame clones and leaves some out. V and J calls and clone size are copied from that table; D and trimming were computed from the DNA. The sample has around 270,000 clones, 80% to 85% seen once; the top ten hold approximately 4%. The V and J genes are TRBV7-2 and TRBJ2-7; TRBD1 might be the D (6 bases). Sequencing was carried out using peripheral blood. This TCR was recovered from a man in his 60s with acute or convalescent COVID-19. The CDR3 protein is CASSPGDVPEQYF. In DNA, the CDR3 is TGTGCCAGCAGCCCAGGGGACGTTCCCGAGCAGTACTTC.